These 8 T cell receptor beta chains were all obtained from the same sample, sequenced in a study of OX40 agonist ivuxolimab in advanced cancers. Method: immunoSEQ multiplex PCR; TCRdb's copy keeps in-frame clones and lacks some. The table has approximately 38,000 clones, 80% to 90% seen once. This sample comprised CD4+ or CD8+ T cells sorted from blood, obtained in a trial of the OX40 agonist ivuxolimab. These receptors were collected from an adult with an advanced solid tumor such as melanoma, head and neck, liver or kidney cancer.

The chain joins TRBV5-6 to TRBJ1-5; the D is unclear. The CDR3 runs to 15 residues. Germline V gives CDR1 SGHDT, CDR2 YYEEEE. The V end was cut by 1 base, the J end by 0 bases, with 8 bases between. The DNA of the CDR3 is TGTGCCAGCAGCTTGTTGGACGGTAGCAATCAGCCCCAGCATTTT. As protein: CASSLLDGSNQPQHF.

V gene TRBV29-1 combines with J gene TRBJ1-3, with TRBD1 matching 7 bases. Germline trimming cut 1 base from V and 4 bases from J; bases unmatched to any gene: 7. CDR1 and CDR2 (germline): SQVTM, ANQGSEA. The CDR3 is made up of 15 amino acids. CDR3: CSVEGTGIKGNTIYF. CDR3 nucleotides: TGCAGCGTTGAAGGGACAGGCATAAAGGGAAACACCATATATTTT.

This clone occurred once. This chain connects TRBV4-2 to TRBJ1-3; D not certain. V was pared by 0 bases and J by 0 bases, with 9 bases between. The CDR3 length is 16 residues. Germline lookup yields CDR1 LGHNA and CDR2 YNFKEQ. This CDR3 is CASSQDRTLSGNTIYF. CDR3 nucleotide sequence: TGTGCCAGCAGCCAAGATAGAACCCTCTCTGGAAACACCATATATTTT.

The chain carries TRBV5-6 and TRBJ2-3; D perhaps matches TRBD1 (6 bases). V was shortened by 3 bases and J by 7 bases, with 9 bases between the two germline ends. The CDR3 is 12 amino acids. Germline V gene data show CDR1 as SGHDT and CDR2 as YYEEEE. Written as DNA, the CDR3 is TGTGCCAGCAGCTCAGGGGCTTATACGCAGTATTTT. Translated, it gives CASSSGAYTQYF.

This chain joins TRBV19 and TRBJ2-5, with 7 nucleotides matching TRBD2. The CDR3 is made up of 15 amino acids. Germline assignment: CDR1 LNHDA and CDR2 SQIVND (reference sequence). Germline trimming cut 6 bases from V and 5 bases from J; bases unmatched to any gene: 12. In DNA, the CDR3 is TGTGCCAGTAGGATTAGAAGCGGGAAGAGGGAGACCCAGTACTTC. Translating it yields CASRIRSGKRETQYF.

The J gene is TRBJ2-7, the V gene TRBV19; D is undetermined. The length of the CDR3 is 13 residues. Per the germline V gene, CDR1 is LNHDA and CDR2 is SQIVND (reference sequence). Trimming removed 3 bases from V and 6 bases from J, with 12 bases in between. CDR3 sequence reads: CASSMSFVGEQYF. As DNA, the CDR3 is TGTGCCAGTAGTATGTCCTTCGTTGGCGAGCAGTACTTC.

The chain employs TRBV12-5 and TRBJ1-4; D may be TRBD1 (6 bases). Germline CDR1 and CDR2: LGHNT and FRNRAP. V lost 1 base and J lost 3, with 12 bases in between. The CDR3 runs 16 residues. The CDR3 loop reads CASGLGTRGSNEKLFF. CDR3 sequence (DNA): TGTGCTAGTGGTTTGGGTACCAGGGGCTCTAATGAAAAACTGTTTTTT.

The chain joins TRBV2 to TRBJ2-2, with 9 positions matching TRBD1. The germline gives CDR1 SNHLY, CDR2 FYNNEI. J lost 7 bases, V lost 7 bases, and 7 bases had no gene match. The CDR3 runs 14 residues. CDR3 sequence (DNA): TGTGCCAGCAAGGCGGACAGGGGAGGCGGGGAGCTGTTTTTT. Protein product: CASKADRGGGELFF.